This TCR beta chain was identified in a study of shared clonotypes between healthy human individuals. V lost 4 bases and J lost 2, with 18 bases in between. This CDR3 spans 15 amino acids. The germline V gene has CDR1 SQVTM and CDR2 ANQGSEA. At the deep level, the assay was run. Assay used: immunoSEQ multiplex PCR; TCRdb lists only in-frame clones, some missing. The sample shows under 600,000 clones, about 80% of them seen only once. The source of this sequence is a middle-aged woman in good health. Some clones in this sample may be carry-over from other donors' samples. Sequencing was carried out using PBMCs. The chain uses TRBV29-1 and TRBJ2-7, with D perhaps given as TRBD1 or TRBD2 (7 bases each). CDR3 residues: CSVGGGTATTYEQYF. CDR3 in DNA: TGCAGCGTTGGGGGAGGGACAGCGACAACCTACGAGCAGTACTTC.